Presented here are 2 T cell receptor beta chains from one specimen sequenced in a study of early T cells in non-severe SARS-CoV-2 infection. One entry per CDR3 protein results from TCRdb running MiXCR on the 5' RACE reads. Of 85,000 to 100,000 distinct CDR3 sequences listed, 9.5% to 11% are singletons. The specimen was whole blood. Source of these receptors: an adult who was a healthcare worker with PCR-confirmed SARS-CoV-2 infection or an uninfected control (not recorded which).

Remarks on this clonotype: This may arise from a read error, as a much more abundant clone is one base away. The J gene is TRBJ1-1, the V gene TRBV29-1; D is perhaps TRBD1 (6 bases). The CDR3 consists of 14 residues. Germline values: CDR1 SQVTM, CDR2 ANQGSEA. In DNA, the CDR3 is TGCAGCGTTGAGGACGGGACAAGCAACACTAAAGCTTTCTTT. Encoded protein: CSVEDGTSNTKAFF.

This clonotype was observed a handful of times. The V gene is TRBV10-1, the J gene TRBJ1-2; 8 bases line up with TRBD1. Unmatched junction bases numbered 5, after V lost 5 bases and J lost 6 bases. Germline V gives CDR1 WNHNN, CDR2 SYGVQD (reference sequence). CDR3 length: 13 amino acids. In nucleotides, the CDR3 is TGCGCCAGCAGTTCGCAGGGGGCTCATGGCTACACCTTC. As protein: CASSSQGAHGYTF.